This T cell receptor beta chain was recorded in a study of blood T cell repertoires in COVID-19. Germline V lookup: CDR1 LNHDA, CDR2 SQIVND (reference sequence). This CDR3 spans 15 amino acids. With 1 base removed from V and 7 bases from J, the gap between germline ends came to 17 bases. The method was immunoSEQ multiplex PCR; TCRdb's version includes in-frame clones alone and lacks a portion of them. The sample consists of under 45,000 clones, 81% of them appearing once. The sequenced material came from peripheral blood. The gene calls are TRBV19 and TRBJ2-7; D is possibly TRBD2 (5 bases). This receptor was obtained from an older man with COVID-19, enrolled during active disease. The CDR3 region has the DNA TGTGCCAGTAGTATAGGAGGGCAGACCATGAGTGAGCAGTACTTC. Amino acids: CASSIGGQTMSEQYF.